This TCR beta chain is drawn from a study of cytomegalovirus exposure and HLA in healthy donors. Study-wide results and caveats: Most TCR sequences were rare, but some public TCRs occurred in many donors.

Germline CDR1 is SQVTM and CDR2 is ANQGSEA. V dropped 5 bases and J dropped 0; count of bases not matched to a gene: 6. The CDR3 is made up of 15 amino acids. Regarding this clone: What it binds is not known.

TCRdb's table, derived via immunoSEQ multiplex PCR, lists solely in-frame clones and lacks some. The table lists approximately 200,000 clones, roughly 80% of them singletons, with over 5.5% in the top ten. The TCR comes from a man between 18 and 35 years old in good health and CMV-seropositive. Material: PBMCs. This rearrangement joins TRBV29-1 to TRBJ2-2; 7 nucleotides line up with TRBD2. The CDR3 DNA is TGCAGCGTTAGTGTGCTAGCGGCGAACACCGGGGAGCTGTTTTTT. Translated: CSVSVLAANTGELFF.